The present T cell receptor (beta chain) was sequenced within a study of blood T cell repertoires in COVID-19. Study-wide context: COVID-19 samples collected from the United States, Italy and Spain covered acute and convalescent phases. Sample material is recorded as cDNA or gDNA derived from T cells, B-cell-depleted T cells, or PBMCs.

This CDR3 region has 15 residues. Generated by immunoSEQ multiplex PCR, the TCRdb table keeps only in-frame clones and is missing some. In the table there are some 56,000 clones, 89% of which are singletons. This TCR was recovered from a human donor in a cohort sampled during active COVID-19. Source material: peripheral blood. The chain recombines TRBV21-1 with TRBJ2-7; the tabulated D call, TRBD1, remains unverified against the DNA. TRBV21-1 is a pseudogene locus. The CDR3 loop reads CASSPPGRGLYEQYF. Here the CDR3 DNA reads TGTGCCAGCAGCCCCCCTGGAAGGGGGCTGTACGAGCAGTACTTC.